The following is a T cell receptor (beta chain) sequence with its context. Its matching antigen is unknown. This sample was included in a study of cytomegalovirus exposure and HLA in healthy donors. Study-level findings and limits: A missense variant in DCLRE1C was later tied to TCR beta V- and J-gene trimming.

The CDR3 is 11 residues long. The germline V gene has CDR1 MNHNS and CDR2 SASEGT. V was shortened by 6 bases and J by 8 bases, with 10 bases between the two germline ends. PCR was performed using 60 Vbeta and 13 Jbeta primers. Measured with immunoSEQ multiplex PCR; TCRdb has only the in-frame clones, and not every one. The table shows 100,000 to 150,000 clones, with over 65% occurring only once. This TCR derives from a middle-aged man in good health and CMV-seropositive. The rearrangement uses TRBV6-1 and TRBJ1-1, with D tentatively TRBD1 (5 bases). Material: PBMCs. The CDR3 DNA reads as TGTGCCAGCAGGGGTCAGGGCGAAGCTTTCTTT. It specifies CASRGQGEAFF.